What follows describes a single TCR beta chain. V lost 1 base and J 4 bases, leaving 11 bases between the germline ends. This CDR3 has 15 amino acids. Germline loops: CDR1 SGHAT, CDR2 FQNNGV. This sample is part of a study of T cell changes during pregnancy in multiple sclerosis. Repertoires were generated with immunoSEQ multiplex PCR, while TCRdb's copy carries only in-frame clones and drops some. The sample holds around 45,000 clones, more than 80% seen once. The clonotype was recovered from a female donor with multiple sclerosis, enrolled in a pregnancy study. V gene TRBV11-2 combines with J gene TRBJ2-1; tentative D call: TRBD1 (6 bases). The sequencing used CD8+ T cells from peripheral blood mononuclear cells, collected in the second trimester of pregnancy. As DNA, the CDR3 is TGTGCCAGCAGCTTAGTGCAGGGGTATTACAATGAGCAGTTCTTC. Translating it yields CASSLVQGYYNEQFF.